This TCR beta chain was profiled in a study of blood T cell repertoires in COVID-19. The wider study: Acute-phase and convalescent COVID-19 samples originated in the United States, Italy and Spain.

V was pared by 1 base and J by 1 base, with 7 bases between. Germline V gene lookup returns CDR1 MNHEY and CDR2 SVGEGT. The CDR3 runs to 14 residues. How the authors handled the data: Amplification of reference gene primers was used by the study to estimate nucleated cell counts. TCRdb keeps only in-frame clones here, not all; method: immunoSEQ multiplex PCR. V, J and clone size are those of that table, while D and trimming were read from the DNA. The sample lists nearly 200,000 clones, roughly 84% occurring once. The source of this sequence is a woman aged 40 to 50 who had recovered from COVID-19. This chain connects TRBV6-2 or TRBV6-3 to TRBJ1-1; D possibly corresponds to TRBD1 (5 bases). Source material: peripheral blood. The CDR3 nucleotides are TGTGCCAGCAGTTACTACGGGGGGAACACTGAAGCTTTCTTT. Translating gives CASSYYGGNTEAFF.